Listed here are 27 T cell receptor beta chains from one sample, sequenced in a study of shared clonotypes between healthy human individuals. Measured with immunoSEQ multiplex PCR; TCRdb has only the in-frame clones, and not every one. The sample has 650,000 to 800,000 clones; 92% are singletons. Cells designated naive CD8 were CD45RO-negative and were positively selected for CCR7, with terminally differentiated effector memory CD45RA+ cells excluded. Sequencing was done on a sample of naive CD8+ T cells sorted from blood. The receptors originated from a man aged 25-45 years in good health.

Details on this clone: Mismatch with germline at one junction end may stem from a read error. The chain employs TRBV2 and TRBJ2-7; D may correspond to TRBD1 or TRBD2 (6 bases each). The CDR3 is 10 residues long. Germline CDR1 is SNHLY and CDR2 is FYNNEI. The DNA for the CDR3 is TGTGCCAGCAGGGGGGCTAGCGCCCGATTC. Translated, it gives CASRGASARF.

Here the CDR3 DNA reads TGCGCCAGCAGCGATCCGGGACAGGGTCCCTACGAGCAGTACTTC. This codes for CASSDPGQGPYEQYF. This chain connects TRBV10-1 to TRBJ2-7, with 9 bases lining up with TRBD1. The germline V gene has CDR1 WNHNN and CDR2 SYGVQD (reference sequence). The CDR3 loop spans 15 amino acids. The V and J ends lost 6 bases and 2 bases, in that order; junction bases with no gene match: 8.

The chain links TRBV30 to TRBJ2-3; no reliable D call. Germline-derived CDR1 and CDR2 are GTSNPN and SVGIG (reference sequence). Trimming stripped 1 base from V and 3 bases from J, with 8 bases between. This CDR3 contains 13 residues. The CDR3, as DNA: TGTGCCTGGAGTGACCCTTTGACAGATACGCAGTATTTT. It encodes CAWSDPLTDTQYF.

This CDR3 is CASSLEGSRGGHTEAFF. The DNA of the CDR3 is TGCGCCAGCAGCTTGGAAGGCTCTAGGGGGGGCCACACTGAAGCTTTCTTT. The V gene is TRBV5-1, the J gene TRBJ1-1; maybe TRBD1 (6 bases). In germline, CDR1 is SGHRS, CDR2 YFSETQ. With 0 bases removed from V and 3 bases from J, the gap between germline ends came to 18 bases. The CDR3 spans 17 residues.

As to this clone: This same CDR3 is encoded by further DNA sequences in the sample. The gene calls are TRBV7-9 and TRBJ1-5; a possible D gene is TRBD1 (5 bases). The CDR3 length is 14 residues. Germline V CDR1 and CDR2: SEHNR, FQNEAQ (reference sequence). Trimming removed 5 bases at V and 1 base at J, with 9 bases between. CDR3 sequence: CASSPDRSNQPQHF. The DNA for the CDR3 is TGTGCCAGCAGCCCCGACAGAAGCAATCAGCCCCAGCATTTT.

This clone was seen a single time. V is TRBV28 and J is TRBJ2-1, with no clear D. The CDR3 loop spans 16 amino acids. Germline loops: CDR1 MDHEN, CDR2 SYDVKM. The ends were cut back, 4 bases at V and 3 bases at J, with 16 bases in the middle. CDR3 sequence: CASSSTAYSNYNEQFF. CDR3 DNA: TGTGCCAGCAGTTCAACAGCTTACTCGAACTACAATGAGCAGTTCTTC.

Here the CDR3 reads CASSDGGRGTGELFF. The CDR3 DNA follows: TGTGCCAGCAGTGACGGCGGGAGAGGAACCGGGGAGCTGTTTTTT. The chain couples TRBV2 to TRBJ2-2; 7 positions match TRBD2. V shed 3 bases and J 5 bases; nucleotides not matched to a gene: 6. This CDR3 is built from 15 residues. CDR1 and CDR2 (germline): SNHLY, FYNNEI.

The V and J genes are TRBV6-1 and TRBJ2-5; no clear D. This CDR3 has 11 residues. The V and J ends lost 3 bases and 1 base respectively, with 0 bases between them. Germline assignment: CDR1 MNHNS and CDR2 SASEGT. Here the CDR3 reads CASSDQETQYF. The CDR3 DNA sequence: TGTGCCAGCAGTGACCAAGAGACCCAGTACTTC.

The chain carries TRBV12-2 and TRBJ2-2. TRBV12-2 is listed as a pseudogene. CDR3 length: 14 residues. The CDR3 here is CASRLRGVTGELFF. The CDR3 DNA reads as TGTGCAAGTCGCTTAAGAGGGGTCACCGGGGAGCTGTTTTTT.

The chain carries TRBV7-9 and TRBJ1-1; TRBD1 matches at 8 bases. V trimming: 6 bases; J trimming: 5 bases; junction bases outside the gene matches: 8. CDR3 size: 14 residues. The germline CDR1 and CDR2 sequences are SEHNR and FQNEAQ (reference sequence). CDR3 sequence (DNA): TGTGCCAGCAGTCCAGACAGGGGATGGACTGAAGCTTTCTTT. Protein: CASSPDRGWTEAFF.

CDR3 nucleotide sequence: TGTGCCAGCAGCCACCTCGGGGAGACCCAGTACTTC. This codes for CASSHLGETQYF. V gene TRBV7-2 combines with J gene TRBJ2-5; D gene unclear. Germline V gene lookup returns CDR1 SGHTA and CDR2 FQGNSA. This CDR3 comprises 12 residues. The V end was cut by 5 bases, the J end by 5 bases, with 9 bases between.

This chain uses TRBV25-1 with TRBJ2-3; D is unresolved. Trimming left V 2 bases short and J 4 bases short, with 4 bases between. This CDR3 spans 12 amino acids. Per the germline V gene, CDR1 is MGHDK and CDR2 is SYGVNS. The chain's CDR3 is CASSEKSDTQYF. DNA for the CDR3: TGTGCCAGCAGTGAAAAATCAGATACGCAGTATTTT.

The chain couples TRBV30 to TRBJ1-5; D is perhaps TRBD1 (5 bases). CDR1 GTSNPN and CDR2 SVGIG come from the germline V gene (reference sequence). With 6 bases removed from V and 9 bases from J, the gap between germline ends came to 15 bases. The CDR3 runs to 12 residues. The CDR3 bases are TGTGCCTGTGGGACGGCTTCTGGGCCCCAGCATTTT. This sequence encodes CACGTASGPQHF.

The chain combines TRBV7-9 with TRBJ2-2; TRBD1 is a possible D gene (6 bases). V dropped 3 bases and J dropped 2 bases, with 10 bases sitting between them. The length of the CDR3 is 15 residues. Per the germline V gene, CDR1 is SEHNR and CDR2 is FQNEAQ (reference sequence). CDR3 bases: TGTGCCAGCAGCTTCACGGACAGAAACACCGGGGAGCTGTTTTTT. Amino acids: CASSFTDRNTGELFF. Full variable domain (outside the CDR3, taken from reference TRBV7-9 and TRBJ2-2): DTGVSQNPRHKITKRGQNVTFRCDPISEHNRLYWYRQTLGQGPEFLTYFQNEAQLEKSRLLSDRFSAERPKGSFSTLEIQRTEQGDSAMYLCASSFTDRNTGELFFGEGSRLTVL.

The chain joins TRBV29-1 to TRBJ2-3; TRBD2 agrees at 9 bases. Germline V gene sequence: CDR1 SQVTM, CDR2 ANQGSEA. The V gene end was trimmed by 6 bases and the J gene end by 5 bases; junction bases not matched to a gene: 9. CDR3 length: 14 amino acids. CDR3 DNA sequence: TGCAGCGTGGATAGCGGGAGAGGAGGAGATACGCAGTATTTT. It specifies CSVDSGRGGDTQYF.

To note about this clone: Within the sample, other DNA sequences also encode this same CDR3. The rearrangement links TRBV27 to TRBJ2-7; D is unclear. The V end was cut by 3 bases, the J end by 2 bases, with 8 bases between. Germline V CDR1 and CDR2: MNHEY, SMNVEV (reference sequence). The CDR3 runs to 13 residues. The CDR3 sequence is CASSFGGTYEQYF. CDR3 in DNA: TGTGCCAGCAGTTTCGGCGGAACCTACGAGCAGTACTTC.

The rearrangement uses TRBV15 and TRBJ2-6; D unresolved. The V end lost 0 bases, the J end lost 1 base, and 10 bases lay between the germline ends. The germline gives CDR1 LNHNV, CDR2 YYDKDF (reference sequence). The CDR3 length is 17 residues. Here the CDR3 DNA reads TGTGCCACCAGCAGAGACAAACGAATATCTGGGGCCAACGTCCTGACTTTC. Its protein is CATSRDKRISGANVLTF.

This clone was picked up one time. The chain joins TRBV6-1 to TRBJ2-7; TRBD2 matches at 13 bases. The CDR3 extends over 17 amino acids. Germline V gene sequence: CDR1 MNHNS, CDR2 SASEGT. Germline trimming cut 2 bases from V and 9 bases from J; bases unmatched to any gene: 13. CDR3 DNA: TGTGCCAGCAGTGAAAACCCTGGACTAGCGGGAGAACCTGGGCAGTACTTC. It yields the protein CASSENPGLAGEPGQYF.

In its sample, this clone was seen once. The rearrangement joins TRBV15 to TRBJ1-2, with a tentative D call TRBD1 (5 bases). Germline V gene lookup returns CDR1 LNHNV and CDR2 YYDKDF (reference sequence). V lost 0 bases to trimming and J lost 0 bases, with 20 bases between them. The CDR3 contains 19 residues. This chain's CDR3 is CATSRDLLAGRIANYGYTF. The CDR3 bases are TGTGCCACCAGCAGAGATCTTTTGGCAGGGAGGATCGCTAACTATGGCTACACCTTC.

This chain joins TRBV11-2 and TRBJ2-5, with D perhaps given as TRBD1 or TRBD2 (6 bases each). The CDR3 runs 18 residues. Germline lookup yields CDR1 SGHAT and CDR2 FQNNGV. V lost 6 bases to trimming and J lost 0 bases, with 23 bases between them. This CDR3 reads CASRSNSGRGGYQETQYF. As DNA, the CDR3 is TGTGCCAGCAGATCTAATAGCGGTAGAGGGGGATACCAAGAGACCCAGTACTTC.

The V call is TRBV7-9, the J call TRBJ2-5; TRBD1 agrees at 7 bases. The V segment lost 6 bases and the J segment 1 base; nucleotides outside the gene matches: 17. Germline V gene lookup returns CDR1 SEHNR and CDR2 FQNEAQ (reference sequence). The CDR3 is made up of 18 amino acids. The DNA of the CDR3 is TGTGCCAGCAGAGCTGGACAGGCGGCGAAGGCGGCCCAAGAGACCCAGTACTTC. As protein: CASRAGQAAKAAQETQYF. Full variable domain (outside the CDR3, taken from reference TRBV7-9 and TRBJ2-5): DTGVSQNPRHKITKRGQNVTFRCDPISEHNRLYWYRQTLGQGPEFLTYFQNEAQLEKSRLLSDRFSAERPKGSFSTLEIQRTEQGDSAMYLCASRAGQAAKAAQETQYFGPGTRLLVL.

J is TRBJ1-1 and V is TRBV27; 9 bases match TRBD1. After removal of 5 bases from V and 7 bases from J, the junction contained 11 bases not matched to a gene. CDR3 length equals 15 residues. The germline CDR1 and CDR2 sequences are MNHEY and SMNVEV (reference sequence). CDR3 nucleotide sequence: TGTGCCAGCAGTCTGGGGACAGGGCTAGGGAATGAAGCTTTCTTT. Its protein product is CASSLGTGLGNEAFF.

The chain has TRBV14 and TRBJ1-4; the D gene is possibly TRBD1 (6 bases). Per the germline V gene, CDR1 is SGHDN and CDR2 is FVKESK. The germline V and J ends were trimmed by 2 bases and 1 base, with 20 bases remaining between them. CDR3 length equals 19 residues. The CDR3 DNA reads TGTGCCAGCAGCCAACTGGGACACCACAGGGACGGAACTAATGAAAAACTGTTTTTT. This codes for CASSQLGHHRDGTNEKLFF.

V is TRBV7-9 and J is TRBJ2-7; 10 nucleotides line up with TRBD2. Germline V CDR1 and CDR2: SEHNR, FQNEAQ (reference sequence). The J segment lost 1 base and the V segment lost 5 bases, leaving 5 bases of the junction unmatched. The CDR3 sequence is 15 residues long. The CDR3 loop is CASSAGLATSYEQYF. The CDR3 region has the DNA TGTGCCAGCAGCGCGGGACTAGCGACTTCCTACGAGCAGTACTTC.

The rearrangement links TRBV28 to TRBJ2-7; 14 bases are a match to TRBD2. Germline V gene sequence: CDR1 MDHEN, CDR2 SYDVKM. V lost 5 bases, J lost 4 bases, and 7 bases stayed unmatched. The CDR3 has 16 amino acids. CDR3 bases: TGTGCCAGCAGTCATAGCCGACTAGCGGGAGGGTACGAGCAGTACTTC. Amino acid sequence: CASSHSRLAGGYEQYF.

In nucleotides, the CDR3 is TGTGCCAGCAGTCGTACAGGGATGAACACTGAAGCTTTCTTT. Protein sequence: CASSRTGMNTEAFF. This rearrangement joins TRBV27 to TRBJ1-1; tentative D call: TRBD1 (6 bases). The CDR3 totals 14 residues. The V gene's germline CDR1 is MNHEY and CDR2 SMNVEV (reference sequence). V lost 5 bases, J lost 0 bases, and 10 bases lay in between.

The rearrangement uses TRBV4-2 and TRBJ2-7, with TRBD1 identical over 9 bases. Trimming at V came to 0 bases and at J to 6 bases, leaving 18 bases not matched to a gene. CDR3 length equals 19 residues. CDR1 is LGHNA, CDR2 YNFKEQ, per germline. This chain's CDR3 is CASSQESPTLGQGVGEQYF. Here the CDR3 DNA reads TGTGCCAGCAGCCAAGAAAGTCCAACTTTGGGACAGGGAGTAGGCGAGCAGTACTTC.